This passage covers 3 T cell receptor beta chains from one sample sequenced in a study of T cell clonality in common variable immunodeficiency. Assay: immunoSEQ multiplex PCR; the TCRdb copy retains only in-frame clones and omits some. In total the sample includes 40,000 or so clones, none of them seen once. Points from the study as a whole: Common variable immunodeficiency TCR beta sequences reportedly had fewer deletions and N-nucleotide insertions.

For these receptors, no antigen is known. Sequencing input: peripheral blood mononuclear cells. Source of these receptors: a human donor with common variable immunodeficiency.

This clone came up many times. From the germline J gene comes the end of the CDR3, since the read stops 3 residues before it. The chain recombines TRBV20-1 with TRBJ2-5; maybe TRBD2 (5 bases). In germline, CDR1 is DFQATT, CDR2 SNEGSKA (reference sequence). V was pared by 0 bases and J by 2 bases, with 16 bases between. CDR3 length equals 16 residues. CDR3 DNA (partial): TGCAGTGCTAGAGAGGTCCGTGGAGCGGCACAAGAGACC. It yields the protein CSAREVRGAAQET. The complete CDR3 protein is CSAREVRGAAQETQYF.

In its sample, this clone was seen many times. From the germline J gene comes the end of the CDR3, since the read stops 3 residues before it. The chain links TRBV7-8 to TRBJ2-3, with 8 bases fitting TRBD2. V dropped 5 bases and J dropped 4; count of bases not matched to a gene: 8. Germline-derived CDR1 and CDR2 are SGHVS and FQNEAQ. This CDR3 spans 15 amino acids. The DNA read from the CDR3 is TGTGCCAGCAGCCCCGGCGGGGGGTTGCCAGATACG. Translated: CASSPGGGLPDT. The whole CDR3 protein is CASSPGGGLPDTQYF.

This clone occurred many times. The read is 3 residues too short to cover the CDR3 end, so that end is filled in from the germline J gene. V and J are TRBV20-1 and TRBJ2-3, with 10 bases matching TRBD1. The CDR3 totals 17 residues. J lost 2 bases, V lost 0 bases, and 8 bases had no gene match. The germline V gene encodes CDR1 DFQATT and CDR2 SNEGSKA (reference sequence). Incomplete CDR3 DNA: TGCAGTGCTAGAGAGAGTAGTGGGACAGGGGCCACAGATACG. Translating it yields CSARESSGTGATDT. The full CDR3 reads CSARESSGTGATDTQYF.